This T cell receptor (beta chain) derives from a study of blood T cell repertoires in COVID-19. Background on the study: Donors in the United States, Italy and Spain gave samples during acute or convalescent COVID-19.

This CDR3 comprises 17 residues. Germline V gene data show CDR1 as MNHEY and CDR2 as SMNVEV (reference sequence). The J segment lost 2 bases and the V segment lost 5 bases, leaving 11 bases of the junction unmatched. Using immunoSEQ multiplex PCR, the repertoire was profiled, and TCRdb retains in-frame clones only, with some absent. The table lists about 390,000 clones, approximately 90% of them singletons. This clonotype originated in a woman aged 50 to 60 who had recovered from COVID-19. The sample consisted of PBMCs or T cells enriched from blood (not recorded which). The chain links TRBV27 to TRBJ2-1, with 8 bases that match TRBD2. The CDR3 DNA is TGTGCCAGCAGTCACATTTTAGCGGGATCTACCTACAATGAGCAGTTCTTC. Encoded protein: CASSHILAGSTYNEQFF.